This TCR beta chain was recorded in a study of OX40 agonist ivuxolimab in advanced cancers. Across the whole study: Previous treatment with anti-PD-1, anti-PD-L1 or anti-CTLA-4 therapy was allowed; over 35% had received some. Partial responses were observed in three patients, of whom one had hepatocellular carcinoma and two had cutaneous melanoma. Study outcomes and limitations: Among the nonresponders, some also had low normalized T-cell clonal expansion. CD8+ T cells (on average) carried more expanded clones than CD4+ T cells.

Clones were read by immunoSEQ multiplex PCR, and TCRdb kept only the in-frame ones, dropping some. The sample records tens of thousands of clones, about 85% being singletons. Regarding this clone: Its antigen is unidentified.

V gave up 4 bases and J gave up 2 bases; unmatched junction bases: 3. Germline V lookup: CDR1 LNHNV, CDR2 YYDKDF (reference sequence). This CDR3 spans 14 amino acids. Sample: CD4+ or CD8+ T cells sorted from blood, taken in a trial of the OX40 agonist ivuxolimab. The rearrangement uses TRBV15 and TRBJ2-3; 7 nucleotides line up with TRBD2. The source is an adult with an advanced solid tumor such as melanoma, head and neck, liver or kidney cancer. As DNA, the CDR3 is TGTGCCACCAGCACCGGGGGGTCCACAGATACGCAGTATTTT. Protein product: CATSTGGSTDTQYF. The whole variable domain, remainder taken from reference TRBV15 and TRBJ2-3, is DAMVIQNPRYQVTQFGKPVTLSCSQTLNHNVMYWYQQKSSQAPKLLFHYYDKDFNNEADTPDNFQSRRPNTSFCFLDIRSPGLGDTAMYLCATSTGGSTDTQYFGPGTRLTVL.